Presented here are 29 T cell receptor beta chains from one specimen sequenced in a study of blood T cell repertoires in COVID-19. Sequencing used immunoSEQ multiplex PCR; TCRdb keeps in-frame clones, though not all of them. The sample lists about 210,000 clones; approximately 89% were seen once. The sequencing input was peripheral blood. These receptors all stem from a woman in her thirties or forties with acute or convalescent COVID-19.

The chain combines TRBV27 with TRBJ1-1; weak D call: TRBD1 (6 bases). V dropped 2 bases and J dropped 4 bases, with 11 bases sitting between them. Germline CDR1 reads MNHEY; CDR2 reads SMNVEV (reference sequence). The CDR3 runs 14 residues. In DNA form, the CDR3 reads TGTGCCAGCAGTTTAAGGGCAGGGGTCACTGAAGCTTTCTTT. The encoded protein is CASSLRAGVTEAFF.

This chain uses TRBV28 with TRBJ1-4; possibly TRBD1 for D (5 bases). V lost 2 bases, J lost 4 bases, and 14 bases lay in between. CDR1 and CDR2 (germline): MDHEN, SYDVKM. This CDR3 has 16 residues. This CDR3 reads CASSLRGQIVNEKLFF. In DNA, the CDR3 is TGTGCCAGCAGTTTAAGGGGTCAGATCGTTAATGAAAAACTGTTTTTT.

This sequence joins TRBV5-1 and TRBJ2-5; TRBD2 agrees at 11 bases. Trimming took 5 bases from V and 2 from J; bases not matched to a gene: 5. The CDR3 is 15 residues long. Germline assignment: CDR1 SGHRS and CDR2 YFSETQ. CDR3 coding DNA: TGCGCCAGCAGAGCGGGACTAGCGGATCAAGAGACCCAGTACTTC. It yields the protein CASRAGLADQETQYF.

This clone appeared once. The V call is TRBV3-1 (or the pseudogene TRBV3-2), the J call TRBJ2-1; 12 nucleotides align to TRBD2. Germline trimming cut 1 base from V and 10 bases from J; bases unmatched to any gene: 8. CDR3 length: 16 amino acids. Germline V gene lookup returns CDR1 LGHDT and CDR2 YNNKEL (reference sequence). DNA for the CDR3: TGTGCCAGCAGCCAAGTTGCTAGCGGGGGGGCCAGGGAGCAGTTCTTC. Translation: CASSQVASGGAREQFF.

The chain carries TRBV6-5 and TRBJ1-2; 7 bases are a match to TRBD1. Per germline, CDR1 MNHEY and CDR2 SVGAGI. The CDR3 length is 15 residues. Losses at the gene ends were 6 bases for V and 4 bases for J; bases not matched to a gene: 11. CDR3 protein: CASSRDRVSLYGYTF. CDR3 DNA sequence: TGTGCCAGCAGCCGTGACAGGGTCAGCCTCTATGGCTACACCTTC.

J is TRBJ1-5 and V is TRBV30; possibly TRBD1 for D (5 bases). This CDR3 has 15 amino acids. Germline V gives CDR1 GTSNPN, CDR2 SVGIG (reference sequence). Trimming pared 2 bases from V and 5 bases from J, leaving 16 bases between. CDR3 loop: CAWSPSGWGDQPQHF. Here the CDR3 DNA reads TGTGCCTGGAGTCCCTCGGGTTGGGGGGATCAGCCCCAGCATTTT.

This clone came up once. The genes are TRBV11-2 and TRBJ2-1; the D is unclear. Looked up from germline, CDR1 is SGHAT and CDR2 is FQNNGV. The CDR3 covers 16 residues. The ends were cut back, 0 bases at V and 0 bases at J, with 9 bases in the middle. The CDR3 region is CASSLEERNSYNEQFF. The CDR3 DNA sequence: TGTGCCAGCAGCTTAGAGGAGAGGAACTCCTACAATGAGCAGTTCTTC. Based on the CDR3 plus reference TRBV11-2 and TRBJ2-1, the full variable domain is EAGVAQSPRYKIIEKRQSVAFWCNPISGHATLYWYQQILGQGPKLLIQFQNNGVVDDSQLPKDRFSAERLKGVDSTLKIQPAKLEDSAVYLCASSLEERNSYNEQFFGPGTRLTVL.

The chain carries TRBV2 and TRBJ1-1; no reliable D call. This CDR3 is 15 amino acids long. Germline CDR1 reads SNHLY; CDR2 reads FYNNEI. V lost 0 bases, J lost 0 bases, and 8 bases lay in between. The CDR3 region has the DNA TGTGCCAGCAGTGAAGCGGGCCACATGAACACTGAAGCTTTCTTT. Its protein is CASSEAGHMNTEAFF.

This chain links TRBV14 with TRBJ1-1, with 9 positions matching TRBD1. Germline V gives CDR1 SGHDN, CDR2 FVKESK. V lost 4 bases, J lost 5 bases, and 5 bases stayed unmatched. The CDR3 has 14 amino acids. The CDR3 here is CASSPRTGVTEAFF. For the CDR3, the DNA is TGTGCCAGCAGCCCCCGGACAGGGGTGACTGAAGCTTTCTTT.

This clone was counted once. The CDR3 DNA reads as TGTGCTAGTGGCATAACCCTAGCGGGAGGAGCAGATACGCAGTATTTT. Translation: CASGITLAGGADTQYF. J is TRBJ2-3 and V is TRBV12-5; 11 bases map to TRBD2. The CDR3 loop spans 16 amino acids. V gave up 6 bases and J gave up 4 bases; unmatched junction bases: 9. The germline CDR1 and CDR2 sequences are LGHNT and FRNRAP.

This chain joins TRBV5-8 and TRBJ2-3; the D gene is possibly TRBD2 (5 bases). Germline assignment: CDR1 SGHTS and CDR2 YDEGEE. Trimming pared 0 bases from V and 3 bases from J, leaving 8 bases between. The CDR3 loop spans 14 amino acids. The CDR3 spells CASSLGPGTDTQYF. The CDR3 bases are TGTGCCAGCAGCTTGGGTCCGGGGACAGATACGCAGTATTTT.

This chain uses TRBV4-2 with TRBJ1-1; 7 nucleotides agree with TRBD1. The germline gives CDR1 LGHNA, CDR2 YNFKEQ. The junction had 15 bases not matched to a gene; V was cut back by 5 bases and J by 0 bases. The CDR3 consists of 18 residues. In nucleotides, the CDR3 is TGTGCCAGCAGCTTAGCCCTCTTGACAGGGCCTATGAACACTGAAGCTTTCTTT. Translating gives CASSLALLTGPMNTEAFF.

This rearrangement joins TRBV19 to TRBJ2-1; 9 nucleotides agree with TRBD1. V shed 4 bases, J shed 0 bases, and the junction held 28 bases outside the gene matches. The V gene's germline CDR1 is LNHDA and CDR2 SQIVND (reference sequence). This CDR3 has 24 residues. CDR3 residues: CASSRTPYSPGQGPPLSSYNEQFF. CDR3 sequence (DNA): TGTGCCAGTAGTAGAACCCCTTACTCCCCGGGACAGGGCCCCCCGTTAAGCTCCTACAATGAGCAGTTCTTC.

V and J are TRBV13 and TRBJ1-2; 7 bases line up with TRBD1. Germline CDR1 PRHDT, CDR2 FYEKMQ (reference sequence). This CDR3 comprises 13 residues. V shed 7 bases and J 4 bases; nucleotides not matched to a gene: 6. The CDR3 coding sequence is TGTGCCAGCACCAGAAGGACAGGCTATGGCTACACCTTC. Its translation is CASTRRTGYGYTF.

The V gene is TRBV3-1 (or the pseudogene TRBV3-2), the J gene TRBJ1-5, with unresolved D. Trimming took off 6 bases at V and 1 base at J, with 10 bases between the two ends. Germline assignment: CDR1 LGHDT and CDR2 YNNKEL (reference sequence). The CDR3 extends over 14 amino acids. CDR3 in DNA: TGTGCCAGCAGTCTGAGTTTCAGCAATCAGCCCCAGCATTTT. Translation gives CASSLSFSNQPQHF.

This clone was seen a single time. V is TRBV27 and J is TRBJ2-7; D is perhaps TRBD1 (5 bases). From germline, CDR1 is MNHEY and CDR2 SMNVEV (reference sequence). CDR3 length: 13 amino acids. Trimming cost V 5 bases and J 11 bases, with 19 bases left between them. The CDR3 loop reads CASSPTGQARKYV. CDR3 bases: TGTGCCAGCAGTCCAACTGGACAAGCCCGAAAGTACGTC.

The chain carries TRBV5-1 and TRBJ1-2; 7 bases line up with TRBD1. V lost 4 bases, J lost 7 bases, and 13 bases stayed unmatched. This CDR3 spans 15 amino acids. Germline CDR1 and CDR2: SGHRS and YFSETQ. The CDR3 spells CASSPHDRVVSGYTF. CDR3 nucleotide sequence: TGCGCCAGCAGCCCCCATGACAGGGTAGTCAGTGGCTACACCTTC.

The chain is built from TRBV5-1 and TRBJ2-5; TRBD2 is a possible D gene (5 bases). This CDR3 contains 14 residues. The germline V and J ends were trimmed by 2 bases and 2 bases, with 10 bases remaining between them. Germline V gene data show CDR1 as SGHRS and CDR2 as YFSETQ. In DNA, the CDR3 is TGCGCCAGCAGCTTTCGCCCGGGGCAAGAGACCCAGTACTTC. This encodes CASSFRPGQETQYF.

The rearrangement uses TRBV7-8 and TRBJ1-2; D might be TRBD1 (6 bases). The CDR3 runs 15 residues. V was trimmed by 4 bases and J by 8 bases, leaving 20 bases between them. The germline CDR1 and CDR2 sequences are SGHVS and FQNEAQ. In DNA, the CDR3 is TGTGCCAGCAGCTCCACACGACAGGACTCTACCGGCTACACCTTC. This gives the protein CASSSTRQDSTGYTF.

The chain carries TRBV4-1 and TRBJ2-7; 8 nucleotides line up with TRBD2. V dropped 4 bases and J dropped 7; count of bases not matched to a gene: 24. Germline CDR1 is MGHRA and CDR2 is YSYEKL. The CDR3 spans 19 residues. The CDR3: CASSLYAASGGSPLGEQYV. The CDR3 nucleotides are TGCGCCAGCAGCCTCTACGCCGCCAGCGGGGGATCCCCACTAGGGGAGCAGTACGTC.

V is TRBV27 and J is TRBJ2-7; 7 bases are a match to TRBD1. The CDR3 loop spans 14 amino acids. Germline CDR1 and CDR2: MNHEY and SMNVEV (reference sequence). The V gene end was trimmed by 0 bases and the J gene end by 5 bases; junction bases not matched to a gene: 4. The CDR3 coding sequence is TGTGCCAGCAGTTTATCGACAGGGAGCGACGAGCAGTACGTC. Its translation is CASSLSTGSDEQYV.

The chain carries TRBV6-5 and TRBJ1-2; weak D call: TRBD1 (6 bases). Trimming pared 4 bases from V and 8 bases from J, leaving 14 bases between. This CDR3 comprises 13 residues. Germline lookup yields CDR1 MNHEY and CDR2 SVGAGI. In DNA form, the CDR3 reads TGTGCCAGCAGTTTCTACAGGGCTGACGGCTACACCTTC. Its translation is CASSFYRADGYTF.

This chain connects TRBV20-1 to TRBJ2-3; 9 bases agree with TRBD2. The CDR3 is 17 amino acids. Trimming removed 3 bases from V and 5 bases from J; junction bases left unmatched: 15. Looked up from germline, CDR1 is DFQATT and CDR2 is SNEGSKA (reference sequence). CDR3 sequence (DNA): TGCAGTGCTAGTAGTAGCGGGGGCCCCACGTCATTAGATACGCAGTATTTT. Amino acid sequence: CSASSSGGPTSLDTQYF.

The chain carries TRBV2 and TRBJ2-5; TRBD1 is a possible D gene (6 bases). Trimming removed 7 bases from V and 4 bases from J, with 13 bases in between. CDR1 SNHLY and CDR2 FYNNEI come from the germline V gene. CDR3 length: 13 amino acids. The CDR3 is CASIKGQLETQYF. CDR3 DNA sequence: TGTGCCAGCATTAAAGGACAGCTAGAGACCCAGTACTTC.

This chain links TRBV3-1 (or the pseudogene TRBV3-2) with TRBJ2-3; unclear D gene. The CDR3 totals 11 residues. Trimming stripped 7 bases from V and 2 bases from J, with 4 bases between. Germline CDR1 is LGHDT and CDR2 is YNNKEL (reference sequence). CDR3 nucleotides: TGTGCCAGCACCAACACAGATACGCAGTATTTT. Protein: CASTNTDTQYF.

This chain connects TRBV5-4 to TRBJ1-2, with 7 bases aligning to TRBD1. From germline, CDR1 is SGHNT and CDR2 YYREEE (reference sequence). The CDR3 runs 13 residues. The V and J ends lost 2 bases and 8 bases, in that order; junction bases with no gene match: 6. The CDR3 DNA reads TGTGCCAGCAGCTTTGACAGGGTCGGCGGCTACACCTTC. Translating it yields CASSFDRVGGYTF.

This chain joins TRBV30 and TRBJ1-1; D perhaps matches TRBD1 (6 bases). Germline loops: CDR1 GTSNPN, CDR2 SVGIG (reference sequence). The CDR3 totals 13 residues. V dropped 5 bases and J dropped 1 base, with 11 bases sitting between them. As DNA, the CDR3 is TGTGCCTGGCACCTACAGGGGAACACTGAAGCTTTCTTT. Translation: CAWHLQGNTEAFF. The full variable domain, in which reference TRBV30 and TRBJ1-1 provide the parts outside the CDR3, is SQTIHQWPATLVQPVGSPLSLECTVEGTSNPNLYWYRQAAGRGLQLLFYSVGIGQISSEVPQNLSASRPQDRQFILSSKKLLLSDSGFYLCAWHLQGNTEAFFGQGTRLTVV.

The chain uses TRBV7-9 and TRBJ1-3; weak D call: TRBD1 (6 bases). CDR1 is SEHNR, CDR2 FQNEAQ, per germline (reference sequence). This CDR3 has 14 residues. Trimming removed 8 bases from V and 2 bases from J, with 13 bases in between. CDR3 sequence reads: CASHFSGAGNTIYF. The CDR3 bases are TGTGCCAGCCACTTTTCAGGGGCTGGAAACACCATATATTTT.

This chain connects TRBV5-1 to TRBJ2-4; tentatively, D is TRBD1 (6 bases). V lost 10 bases to trimming and J lost 1 base, with 9 bases between them. Per germline, CDR1 SGHRS and CDR2 YFSETQ. The CDR3 has 12 residues. The CDR3 protein is CAGQGAKNIQYF. In DNA form, the CDR3 reads TGCGCCGGTCAGGGGGCCAAAAACATTCAGTACTTC.